The T cell receptor beta chain described here comes from a study of cytomegalovirus exposure and HLA in healthy donors. Study observations and caveats: An assumption of roughly uniform sequencing depth across donors underlay the presence/absence analyses.

Germline CDR1 KGHSY, CDR2 FQNENV. CDR3 length equals 14 residues. Trimming stripped 5 bases from V and 4 bases from J, with 14 bases between. To note about this clone: Antigen: not known.

Use of 60 Vbeta and 13 Jbeta primers characterized the PCR. The protocol was immunoSEQ multiplex PCR, while the TCRdb copy is restricted to in-frame clones and leaves out a portion. The sample records 93,000 or so clones, about 77% being singletons. Sequencing was done on a sample of PBMCs. This receptor was obtained from a woman between 18 and 29 years old in good health and CMV-seropositive. The chain links TRBV16 to TRBJ1-2; D is unclear. CDR3 loop: CASSSPGRVYGYTF. For the CDR3, the DNA is TGTGCCAGCAGCTCCCCCGGCCGGGTCTATGGCTACACCTTC. The full variable domain, in which reference TRBV16 and TRBJ1-2 provide the parts outside the CDR3, is GEEVAQTPKHLVRGEGQKAKLYCAPIKGHSYVFWYQQVLKNEFKFLISFQNENVFDETGMPKERFSAKCLPNSPCSLEIQATKLEDSAVYFCASSSPGRVYGYTFGSGTRLTVV.